These T cell receptor beta chains were read from a single sample in a study of glioma-infiltrating T cells after dendritic cell vaccination. Only in-frame clones appear in the TCRdb table, and some are missing; sequencing was by immunoSEQ multiplex PCR. The data contain around 73,000 clones, roughly four fifths of them singletons. Sample: blood, taken before dendritic cell vaccination. The receptor set was obtained from a human donor with glioblastoma. Each CDR3 is given with its conserved first and last residue. The D gene is left open where the match is weak. Size is stated for part of the rows, as once, few or many counts, or as a class when the clone is expanded.

TRBJ1-2 | NA | NA | TRBV30 | CAWSAGDGYGYTF | TGTGCCTGGAGTGCAGGGGACGGCTATGGCTACACCTTC
TRBJ2-1 | NA | NA | TRBV11-2 | CASRKGGRGGNEQFF | TGTGCCAGCAGAAAAGGGGGAAGGGGTGGCAATGAGCAGTTCTTC
TRBJ2-1 | NA | TRBD2 | TRBV5-1 | CASSRTSGSSSYNEQFF | TGCGCCAGCAGCCGGACTAGCGGGAGTAGCTCCTACAATGAGCAGTTCTTC
TRBJ2-2 | NA | NA | TRBV7-6 | CASSLDRSTGELFF | TGTGCCAGCAGCTTAGACCGGAGCACCGGGGAGCTGTTTTTT
TRBJ2-7 | NA | TRBD1 | TRBV6-5 | CAGSLYSPGQGREQYF | TGTGCCGGCAGTTTATATTCGCCGGGACAGGGGCGCGAGCAGTACTTC
TRBJ2-5 | NA | TRBD2 | TRBV5-6 | CASSFGAGGPETQYF | TGTGCCAGCAGCTTCGGAGCGGGGGGGCCAGAGACCCAGTACTTC
TRBJ2-2 | NA | NA | TRBV5-1 | CASTPTSGTGELFF | TGCGCCAGCACCCCTACCAGCGGTACCGGGGAGCTGTTTTTT
TRBJ2-1 | NA | TRBD1 | TRBV11-3 | CASSSRDRGSYNEQFF | TGTGCCAGCAGCTCAAGAGACAGGGGCTCCTACAATGAGCAGTTCTTC
TRBJ2-7 | NA | NA | TRBV4-1 | CASSPRGDSYEQYF | TGCGCCAGCAGCCCCAGGGGGGATTCCTACGAGCAGTACTTC
TRBJ2-3 | NA | NA | TRBV6-1 | CASSEVGGYTDTQYF | TGTGCCAGCAGTGAAGTCGGCGGATACACAGATACGCAGTATTTT
TRBJ2-7 | NA | NA | TRBV9 | CASSVGTHRGNEQYF | TGTGCCAGCAGCGTAGGGACTCACCGCGGCAACGAGCAGTACTTC
TRBJ2-5 | few | TRBD2 | TRBV7-3 | CASSIASGTGGETQYF | TGTGCCAGCAGCATCGCTAGCGGGACGGGGGGAGAGACCCAGTACTTC
TRBJ2-2 | NA | TRBD2 | TRBV5-1 | CASSLGTSGLNTGELFF | TGCGCCAGCAGCTTGGGGACTAGCGGGCTTAACACCGGGGAGCTGTTTTTT
TRBJ2-3 | NA | NA | TRBV6-4 | CASSDGGSGTDTQYF | TGTGCCAGCAGTGACGGAGGAAGTGGCACAGATACGCAGTATTTT
TRBJ2-1 | NA | TRBD2 | TRBV11-2 | CASSLSGRPSYNEQFF | TGTGCCAGCAGCCTTAGCGGGAGGCCCTCCTACAATGAGCAGTTCTTC
TRBJ1-6 | NA | TRBD1 | TRBV7-2 | CASSPSTGGTYNSPLHF | TGTGCCAGCAGCCCTTCGACAGGGGGAACCTATAATTCACCCCTCCACTTT
TRBJ2-6 | medium-sized | NA | TRBV4-2 | CASSQEQGSGANVLTF | TGTGCCAGCAGCCAAGAACAGGGATCTGGGGCCAACGTCCTGACTTTC
TRBJ1-2 | NA | TRBD1 | TRBV10-3 | CAISESGGGTGGAGLYGYTF | TGTGCCATCAGTGAGTCTGGGGGGGGGACAGGGGGCGCCGGACTCTATGGCTACACCTTC
TRBJ1-2 | NA | NA | TRBV19 | CASNRDNGYTF | TGTGCCAGCAACAGAGACAATGGCTACACCTTC
TRBJ1-1 | few | NA | TRBV19 | CASRGRGANTEAFF | TGTGCCAGTAGGGGACGGGGGGCGAACACTGAAGCTTTCTTT
TRBJ2-1 | NA | TRBD1 | TRBV28 | CASSGGGTGLHEQFF | TGTGCCAGCAGTGGGGGCGGGACAGGGCTTCATGAGCAGTTCTTC
TRBJ1-5 | NA | NA | TRBV25-1 | CASSDNRAFGQPQHF | TGTGCCAGCAGTGATAACAGGGCTTTTGGTCAGCCCCAGCATTTT
TRBJ1-4 | NA | TRBD1 | TRBV6-1 | CASVDRGVPEKLFF | TGTGCCAGCGTAGACAGGGGAGTACCAGAAAAACTGTTTTTT
TRBJ1-4 | NA | NA | TRBV9 | CASSLTGTNEKLFF | TGTGCCAGCAGCCTCACAGGGACTAATGAAAAACTGTTTTTT
TRBJ2-3 | NA | TRBD2 | TRBV15 | CATSLYKVGREGLGDTQYF | TGTGCCACCAGCCTATACAAAGTGGGGCGGGAGGGCCTTGGAGATACGCAGTATTTT
TRBJ2-3 | few | NA | TRBV7-2 | CASSLGAGDTQYF | TGTGCCAGCAGCTTAGGTGCGGGCGATACGCAGTATTTT
TRBJ2-7 | NA | TRBD1 | TRBV5-1 | CASSLGRDRVTYEQYF | TGCGCCAGCAGCTTGGGAAGGGACAGGGTCACCTACGAGCAGTACTTC
TRBJ2-1 | NA | NA | TRBV9 | CASGALYNEQFF | TGTGCCAGCGGGGCCCTGTACAATGAGCAGTTCTTC
TRBJ2-7 | NA | TRBD1 | TRBV5-1 | CASSLDDRGRGYEQYF | TGCGCCAGCAGCTTGGACGACAGGGGGCGAGGCTACGAGCAGTACTTC
TRBJ1-1 | NA | NA | TRBV7-2 | CASSFAGSTEAFF | TGTGCCAGCAGCTTCGCGGGGAGCACTGAAGCTTTCTTT
TRBJ2-5 | NA | NA | TRBV7-6 | CASSPGEKETQYF | TGTGCCAGCAGCCCAGGTGAAAAAGAGACCCAGTACTTC
TRBJ1-5 | few | NA | TRBV2 | CASGGGQPQHF | TGTGCCAGCGGGGGAGGCCAGCCCCAGCATTTT
TRBJ2-1 | NA | NA | TRBV2 | CASSPYNEQFF | TGTGCCAGCAGCCCTTACAATGAGCAGTTCTTC
TRBJ1-3 | NA | TRBD1 | TRBV4-1 | CASSQDGAGGTGNTIYF | TGCGCCAGCAGCCAAGACGGGGCAGGGGGCACTGGAAACACCATATATTTT
TRBJ2-1 | NA | TRBD1 | TRBV27 | CASSLQGAPYNEQFF | TGTGCCAGCAGTTTACAGGGGGCACCCTACAATGAGCAGTTCTTC
TRBJ1-4 | NA | NA | TRBV28 | CASSPQGNLNEKLFF | TGTGCCAGCAGCCCGCAGGGGAATTTGAACGAAAAACTGTTTTTT
TRBJ2-4 | NA | TRBD2 | TRBV2 | CASREAGGNIQYF | TGTGCCAGCAGGGAAGCGGGGGGAAACATTCAGTACTTC
TRBJ2-2 | NA | TRBD2 | TRBV7-2 | CASSLKRGNTGELFF | TGTGCCAGCAGCTTAAAGCGGGGAAACACCGGGGAGCTGTTTTTT
TRBJ2-4 | NA | NA | TRBV15 | CATSRDLAKNIQYF | TGTGCCACCAGCAGAGATCTAGCCAAAAACATTCAGTACTTC
TRBJ2-3 | once | NA | TRBV27 | CASSFWERTDTQYF | TGTGCCAGCAGTTTTTGGGAGCGCACAGATACGCAGTATTTT
TRBJ1-4 | NA | NA | TRBV7-2 | CASSLGGGGGLREKLFF | TGTGCCAGCAGCTTAGGGGGGGGAGGAGGGTTAAGGGAAAAACTGTTTTTT
TRBJ1-1 | NA | NA | TRBV19 | CASSMRQPAEAFF | TGTGCCAGTAGTATGCGGCAGCCCGCCGAAGCTTTCTTT
TRBJ2-2 | few | NA | TRBV7-8 | CASRLRQGYTGELFF | TGTGCCAGCAGGTTGCGGCAGGGCTACACCGGGGAGCTGTTTTTT
TRBJ2-7 | NA | NA | TRBV5-1 | CASSLAGPNIGEQYF | TGCGCCAGCAGCTTGGCAGGGCCAAACATTGGCGAGCAGTACTTC